A single sample gave rise to the 21 T cell receptor beta chains below, sequenced in a study of blood T cells in healthy people across ages. A second PCR, run for roughly 7 to 12 cycles, used a sample-barcoded 5' primer plus a J-beta primer mix. MiXCR, applied by TCRdb to the 5' RACE reads, yields one record per CDR3 protein. The repertoire has 500,000 to 700,000 distinct CDR3 sequences, approximately 30% of them found once; the top ten carry around 14%. The sequenced sample consisted of blood. These receptors all stem from a woman older than 75 in good health.

Written as DNA, the CDR3 is TGCGCCAGCAGCCCCCGGACCGAGACCTACGAGCAGTACTTC. It yields the protein CASSPRTETYEQYF. This chain connects TRBV5-1 to TRBJ2-7; no definite D call. CDR1 is SGHRS and CDR2 is YFSETQ in the germline V gene. CDR3 length: 14 residues. Trimming took 4 bases from V and 2 from J, leaving 13 bases between them.

This clonotype was seen ten or more times. The chain uses TRBV12-3 or TRBV12-4 and TRBJ2-3; TRBD2 matches at 9 bases. The CDR3 is 17 residues long. With V trimmed by 5 bases and J by 0 bases, 9 bases remained unmatched. Here the CDR3 reads CASSPTLAGESTDTQYF. In DNA, the CDR3 is TGTGCCAGCAGTCCCACCTTAGCGGGGGAGAGCACAGATACGCAGTATTTT.

About this clonotype itself: Being one base from a much bigger clone, this may be a read error. V is TRBV30 and J is TRBJ2-1; TRBD1 might be the D (6 bases). The CDR3 has 15 amino acids. The germline gives CDR1 GTSNPN, CDR2 SVGIG (reference sequence). The CDR3, as DNA: TGTGCCTGGAGTGGAGTTGGGGGCTGGTACAATGAGCAGGTCTTC. This gives the protein CAWSGVGGWYNEQVF.

This clonotype was recorded a few times. This chain joins TRBV30 and TRBJ1-6, with no clear D. Trimming cost V 3 bases and J 7 bases, with 7 bases left between them. Looked up from germline, CDR1 is GTSNPN and CDR2 is SVGIG (reference sequence). This CDR3 has 12 amino acids. CDR3 DNA sequence: TGTGCCTGGAGGACACAGAATTCACCCCTCCACTTT. Translation gives CAWRTQNSPLHF.

This clonotype was detected many times. V usage is TRBV4-2 and J usage is TRBJ2-1; 9 bases match TRBD2. Germline CDR1 is LGHNA and CDR2 is YNFKEQ. The CDR3 length is 18 residues. V trimming: 0 bases; J trimming: 4 bases; junction bases outside the gene matches: 10. CDR3 region: CASSQDVGGGAQYNEQFF. DNA for the CDR3: TGTGCCAGCAGCCAAGATGTTGGCGGGGGGGCTCAGTACAATGAGCAGTTCTTC.

This clonotype was detected once. Here the CDR3 DNA reads TGTGCCAGCAGCTTAACATACACGGGACAGGGAAAGCAGTTCTTC. Its protein is CASSLTYTGQGKQFF. The rearrangement uses TRBV7-3 and TRBJ2-1; 9 positions match TRBD1. CDR1 is SGHTA and CDR2 is FQGTGA in the germline V gene. Trimming took 0 bases from V and 11 from J; bases not matched to a gene: 8. This CDR3 has 15 amino acids.

The chain employs TRBV20-1 and TRBJ2-7, with D perhaps being TRBD1 or TRBD2 (5 bases each). The J call could be wrong; TRBJ2-5 is a better fit for the DNA end. The CDR3 runs 13 residues. Germline V gene data show CDR1 as DFQATT and CDR2 as SNEGSKA (reference sequence). DNA for the CDR3: TGCAGTGCTTGGGACCCAGGGTTGAAGACCCAGTACTTC. Translated, it gives CSAWDPGLKTQYF.

This clonotype was seen at least ten times. The V call is TRBV4-2, the J call TRBJ1-5; possibly TRBD1 for D (6 bases). Germline values: CDR1 LGHNA, CDR2 YNFKEQ. CDR3 size: 17 residues. V lost 4 bases to trimming and J lost 1 base, with 17 bases between them. The CDR3 loop reads CASSRLGGAGSNQPQHF. The CDR3 coding sequence is TGTGCCAGCAGCCGCCTGGGGGGGGCAGGAAGCAATCAGCCCCAGCATTTT.

Concerning this clonotype: A much larger clone lies a single base off, so this may be a read error. The chain joins TRBV11-2 to TRBJ2-7; unclear D gene. Trimming shortened V by 8 bases and J by 7 bases, and 18 bases separated the two germline ends. Germline V gene data show CDR1 as SGHAT and CDR2 as FQNNGV. The CDR3 runs to 13 residues. CDR3 coding DNA: TGTGCCAGCGGGCCCCCTAGAGGCAATGAGCAGTACTTC. Amino acid sequence: CASGPPRGNEQYF.

The rearrangement joins TRBV20-1 to TRBJ2-3, with 11 bases lining up with TRBD2. V trimming: 5 bases; J trimming: 2 bases; junction bases outside the gene matches: 3. This CDR3 has 14 residues. Germline CDR1 DFQATT, CDR2 SNEGSKA (reference sequence). CDR3 region: CSALTSGVTDTQYF. In DNA form, the CDR3 reads TGCAGTGCTCTGACTAGCGGGGTCACAGATACGCAGTATTTT.

This clonotype has a count of ten or more. The chain carries TRBV11-2 and TRBJ1-2; no definite D call. Germline CDR1 is SGHAT and CDR2 is FQNNGV. This CDR3 is 13 amino acids long. V was pared by 5 bases and J by 8 bases, with 15 bases between. CDR3 residues: CASSPSGSLGYTF. As DNA, the CDR3 is TGTGCCAGCAGCCCCTCGGGGTCTCTGGGCTACACCTTC. Full variable domain (outside the CDR3, taken from reference TRBV11-2 and TRBJ1-2): EAGVAQSPRYKIIEKRQSVAFWCNPISGHATLYWYQQILGQGPKLLIQFQNNGVVDDSQLPKDRFSAERLKGVDSTLKIQPAKLEDSAVYLCASSPSGSLGYTFGSGTRLTVV.

This clonotype has at least ten counts. The chain recombines TRBV30 with TRBJ1-4, with a tentative D call TRBD1 (5 bases). The V end was cut by 3 bases, the J end by 8 bases, with 10 bases between. Germline assignment: CDR1 GTSNPN and CDR2 SVGIG (reference sequence). The CDR3 is 12 amino acids. The CDR3 DNA is TGTGCCTGGAGCAGGAGACAGGAAAAACTGTTTTTT. Its translation is CAWSRRQEKLFF.

This clonotype came up a few times. This rearrangement joins TRBV25-1 to TRBJ1-6, with a weak D call TRBD1 (6 bases). Trimming took 5 bases from V and 6 from J, leaving 11 bases between them. CDR3 size: 14 residues. The V gene's germline CDR1 is MGHDK and CDR2 SYGVNS. The CDR3 loop reads CASSNRASNSPLHF. The CDR3, as DNA: TGTGCCAGCAGTAACAGGGCAAGTAATTCACCCCTCCACTTT. The variable domain in full, with the rest retrieved from reference TRBV25-1 and TRBJ1-6, is EADIYQTPRYLVIGTGKKITLECSQTMGHDKMYWYQQDPGMELHLIHYSYGVNSTEKGDLSSESTVSRIRTEHFPLTLESARPSHTSQYLCASSNRASNSPLHFGNGTRLTVT.

This chain links TRBV20-1 with TRBJ2-1, with TRBD2 as a possible D gene (6 bases). Germline V gene sequence: CDR1 DFQATT, CDR2 SNEGSKA (reference sequence). Trimming took off 2 bases at V and 0 bases at J, with 14 bases between the two ends. The CDR3 is made up of 16 amino acids. CDR3 loop: CSARPRERGSYNEQFF. In nucleotides, the CDR3 is TGCAGTGCTAGACCTCGGGAGCGCGGCTCCTACAATGAGCAGTTCTTC.

CDR3 protein: CASSWELASTDTQYF. The CDR3 nucleotides read TGCGCCAGCAGCTGGGAACTAGCGAGCACAGATACGCAGTACTTC. The rearrangement joins TRBV5-1 to TRBJ2-5, with TRBD2 matching over 7 bases. In germline, CDR1 is SGHRS, CDR2 YFSETQ. V was clipped by 3 bases and J by 11 bases; unmatched bases: 16. The CDR3 totals 15 residues.

This clonotype showed up many times. The CDR3 reads CASSLSTGVEQYF. In nucleotides, the CDR3 is TGTGCCAGCAGCCTTTCTACCGGGGTCGAGCAGTACTTC. The V call is TRBV9, the J call TRBJ2-7, with TRBD2 as a possible D gene (5 bases). This CDR3 region has 13 residues. The V end lost 4 bases, the J end lost 6 bases, and 14 bases lay between the germline ends. The germline V gene has CDR1 SGDLS and CDR2 YYNGEE. Variable domain in full (rest from reference TRBV9 and TRBJ2-7): DSGVTQTPKHLITATGQRVTLRCSPRSGDLSVYWYQQSLDQGLQFLIQYYNGEERAKGNILERFSAQQFPDLHSELNLSSLELGDSALYFCASSLSTGVEQYFGPGTRLTVT.

The chain has TRBV7-2 and TRBJ2-1; 10 bases are shared with TRBD2. The CDR3 contains 15 residues. Germline V CDR1 and CDR2: SGHTA, FQGNSA. Trimming took 5 bases from V and 5 from J; bases not matched to a gene: 6. CDR3 in DNA: TGTGCCAGCAGCCTACTAGCGGGGAGCAACAATGAGCAGTTCTTC. Translating gives CASSLLAGSNNEQFF.

The chain recombines TRBV9 with TRBJ1-1, with a weak D call TRBD1 (5 bases). Trimming removed 1 base from V and 1 base from J, with 11 bases in between. CDR1 SGDLS and CDR2 YYNGEE come from the germline V gene. This CDR3 region has 15 residues. The CDR3 is CASSVNTDRNTEAFF. CDR3 coding DNA: TGTGCCAGCAGCGTAAATACAGACAGGAACACTGAAGCTTTCTTT.

This chain connects TRBV30 to TRBJ2-5, with D uncertain. V lost 3 bases to trimming and J lost 11 bases, with 13 bases between them. The CDR3 sequence is 11 residues long. From germline, CDR1 is GTSNPN and CDR2 SVGIG (reference sequence). The CDR3 DNA follows: TGTGCCTGGAGGGAAAGGGTGGAGCAGTACTTC. This sequence encodes CAWRERVEQYF.

The sample holds many counts of this clonotype. J is TRBJ2-5 and V is TRBV20-1; D remains unclear. The CDR3 runs to 15 residues. Germline CDR1 reads DFQATT; CDR2 reads SNEGSKA (reference sequence). Deletions cut 2 bases from V and 2 bases from J, with 15 bases between. CDR3 protein: CSARPSRRRQETQYF. The CDR3 DNA reads as TGCAGTGCTAGACCTTCCCGCCGGAGACAAGAGACCCAGTACTTC.

This clonotype showed up just once. The genes are TRBV5-1 and TRBJ1-4; D ambiguous. The germline gives CDR1 SGHRS, CDR2 YFSETQ. CDR3 size: 16 residues. V was cut by 4 bases and J by 8 bases, with 21 bases left in between. The CDR3 loop reads CASSLESGVLEEKLFF. DNA for the CDR3: TGCGCCAGCAGCCTAGAATCGGGCGTCCTAGAAGAAAAACTGTTTTTT.